This TCR beta chain was documented in a study of blood T cells in healthy people across ages. The germline V gene has CDR1 KGHSH and CDR2 LQKENI. This CDR3 comprises 14 residues. Sample-barcoded 5' priming and a J-beta primer mix drove a second PCR of about 6 to 12 cycles. TCRdb redid the calling of the 5' RACE reads with MiXCR, one entry per CDR3 protein. This sample has hundreds of thousands of distinct CDR3 sequences, with roughly 47% found just once. The TCR originated in a woman aged 55-70 years in good health. Sequenced input: blood. The chain carries TRBV18 and TRBJ2-5; TRBD1 matches 12 bases. The end of the DNA aligns better with TRBJ2-7, so the J call may be wrong. CDR3 nucleotide sequence: TGTGCCAGCTTCGCTCCGGGACAGGGGGCCGAGCAGTACTTC. Protein product: CASFAPGQGAEQYF.